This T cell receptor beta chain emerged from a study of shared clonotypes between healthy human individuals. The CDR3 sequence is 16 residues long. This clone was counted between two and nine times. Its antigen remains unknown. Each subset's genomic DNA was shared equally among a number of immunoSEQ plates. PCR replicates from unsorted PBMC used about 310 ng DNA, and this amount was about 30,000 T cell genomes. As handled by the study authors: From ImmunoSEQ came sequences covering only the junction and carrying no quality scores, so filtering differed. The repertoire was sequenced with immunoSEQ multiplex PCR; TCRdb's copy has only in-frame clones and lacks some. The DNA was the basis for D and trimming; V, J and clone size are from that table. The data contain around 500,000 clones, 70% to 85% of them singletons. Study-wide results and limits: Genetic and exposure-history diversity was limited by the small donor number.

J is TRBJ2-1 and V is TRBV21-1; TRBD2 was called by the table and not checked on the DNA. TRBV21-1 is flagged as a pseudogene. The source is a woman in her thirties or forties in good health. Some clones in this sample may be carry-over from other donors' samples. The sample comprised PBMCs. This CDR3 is CASSNLGLAGYNEQFF. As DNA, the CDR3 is TGTGCCAGCAGCAACCTAGGACTAGCGGGATACAATGAGCAGTTCTTC.